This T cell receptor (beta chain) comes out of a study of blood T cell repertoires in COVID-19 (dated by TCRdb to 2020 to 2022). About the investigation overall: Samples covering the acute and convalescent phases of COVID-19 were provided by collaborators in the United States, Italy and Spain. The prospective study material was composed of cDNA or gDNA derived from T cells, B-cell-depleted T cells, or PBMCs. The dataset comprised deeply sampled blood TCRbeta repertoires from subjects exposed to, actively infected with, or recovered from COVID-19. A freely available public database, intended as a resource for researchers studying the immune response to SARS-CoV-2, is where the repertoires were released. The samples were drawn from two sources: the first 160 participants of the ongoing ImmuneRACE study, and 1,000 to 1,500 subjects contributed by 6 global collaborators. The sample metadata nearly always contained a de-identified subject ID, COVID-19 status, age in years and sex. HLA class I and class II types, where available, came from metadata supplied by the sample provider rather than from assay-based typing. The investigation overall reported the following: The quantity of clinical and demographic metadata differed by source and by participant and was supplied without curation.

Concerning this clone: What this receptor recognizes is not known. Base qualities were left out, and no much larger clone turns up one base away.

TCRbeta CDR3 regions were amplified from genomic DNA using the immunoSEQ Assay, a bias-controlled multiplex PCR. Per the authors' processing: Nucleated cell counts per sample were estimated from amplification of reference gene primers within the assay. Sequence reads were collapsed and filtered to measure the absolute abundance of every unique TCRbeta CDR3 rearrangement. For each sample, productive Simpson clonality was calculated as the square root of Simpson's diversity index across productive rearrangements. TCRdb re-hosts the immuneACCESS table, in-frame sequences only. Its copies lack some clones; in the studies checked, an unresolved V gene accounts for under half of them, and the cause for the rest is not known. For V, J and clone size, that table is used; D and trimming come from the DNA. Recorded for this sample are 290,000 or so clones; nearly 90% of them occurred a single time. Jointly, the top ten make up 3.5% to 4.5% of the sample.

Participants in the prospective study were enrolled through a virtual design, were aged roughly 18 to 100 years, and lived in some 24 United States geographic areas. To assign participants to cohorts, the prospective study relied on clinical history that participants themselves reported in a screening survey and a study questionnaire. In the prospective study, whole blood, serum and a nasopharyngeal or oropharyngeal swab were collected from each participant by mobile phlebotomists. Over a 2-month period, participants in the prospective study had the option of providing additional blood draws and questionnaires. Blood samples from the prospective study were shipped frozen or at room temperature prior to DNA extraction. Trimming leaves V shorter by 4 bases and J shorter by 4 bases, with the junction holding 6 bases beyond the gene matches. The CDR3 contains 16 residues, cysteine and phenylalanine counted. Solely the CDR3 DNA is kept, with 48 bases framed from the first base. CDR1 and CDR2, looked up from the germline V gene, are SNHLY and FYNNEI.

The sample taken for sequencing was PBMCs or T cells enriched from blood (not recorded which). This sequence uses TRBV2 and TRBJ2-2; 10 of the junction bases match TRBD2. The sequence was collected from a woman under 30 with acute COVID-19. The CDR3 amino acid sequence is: CASSVSGTSATGELFF. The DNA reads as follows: TGTGCCAGCAGTGTATCCGGGACTAGCGCCACCGGGGAGCTGTTTTTT.